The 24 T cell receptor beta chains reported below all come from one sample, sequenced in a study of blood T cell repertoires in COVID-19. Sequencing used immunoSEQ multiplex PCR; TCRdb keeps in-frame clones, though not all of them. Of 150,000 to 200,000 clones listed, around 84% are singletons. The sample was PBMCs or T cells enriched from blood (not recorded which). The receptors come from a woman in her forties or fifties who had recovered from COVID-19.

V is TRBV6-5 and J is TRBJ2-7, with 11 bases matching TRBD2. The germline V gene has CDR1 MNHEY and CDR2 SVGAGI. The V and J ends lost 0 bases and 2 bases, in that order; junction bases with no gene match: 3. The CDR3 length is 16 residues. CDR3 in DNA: TGTGCCAGCAGTTACTCCCGACTAGCGGGGACCTACGAGCAGTACTTC. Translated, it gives CASSYSRLAGTYEQYF.

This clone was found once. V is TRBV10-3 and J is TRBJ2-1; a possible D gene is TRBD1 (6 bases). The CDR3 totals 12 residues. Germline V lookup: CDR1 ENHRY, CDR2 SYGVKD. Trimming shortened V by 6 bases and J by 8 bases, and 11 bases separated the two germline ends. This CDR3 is CAISLQGYEQFF. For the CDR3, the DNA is TGTGCCATCAGCCTACAGGGTTATGAGCAGTTCTTC.

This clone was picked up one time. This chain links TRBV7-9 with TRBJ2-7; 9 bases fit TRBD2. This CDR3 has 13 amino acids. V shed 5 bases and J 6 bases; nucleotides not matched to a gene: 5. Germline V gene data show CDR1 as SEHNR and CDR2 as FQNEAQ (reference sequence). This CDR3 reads CASSSSGGIEQYF. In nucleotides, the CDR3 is TGTGCCAGCAGCAGTAGCGGGGGCATCGAGCAGTACTTC.

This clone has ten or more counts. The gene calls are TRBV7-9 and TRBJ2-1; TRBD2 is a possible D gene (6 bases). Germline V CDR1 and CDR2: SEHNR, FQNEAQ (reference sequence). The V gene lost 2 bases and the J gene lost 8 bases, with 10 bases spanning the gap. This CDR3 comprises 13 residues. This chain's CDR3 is CASSLLGTDEQFF. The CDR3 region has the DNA TGTGCCAGCAGCTTACTTGGGACTGATGAGCAGTTCTTC. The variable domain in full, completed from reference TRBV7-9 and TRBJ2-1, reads DTGVSQNPRHKITKRGQNVTFRCDPISEHNRLYWYRQTLGQGPEFLTYFQNEAQLEKSRLLSDRFSAERPKGSFSTLEIQRTEQGDSAMYLCASSLLGTDEQFFGPGTRLTVL.

CDR3 in amino acids: CASSSGLAVTGELFF. For the CDR3, the DNA is TGCGCCAGCAGTAGTGGACTAGCGGTCACCGGGGAGCTGTTTTTT. The genes are TRBV5-1 and TRBJ2-2; 10 nucleotides line up with TRBD2. This CDR3 has 15 residues. Losses at the gene ends were 5 bases for V and 4 bases for J; bases not matched to a gene: 5. Germline lookup yields CDR1 SGHRS and CDR2 YFSETQ.

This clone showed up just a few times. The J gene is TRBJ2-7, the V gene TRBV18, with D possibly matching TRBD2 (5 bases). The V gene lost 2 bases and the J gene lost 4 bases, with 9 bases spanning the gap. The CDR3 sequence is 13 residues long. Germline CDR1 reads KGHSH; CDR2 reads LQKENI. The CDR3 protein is CASSPLGAYEQYF. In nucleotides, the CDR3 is TGTGCCAGCTCACCATTGGGAGCGTACGAGCAGTACTTC.

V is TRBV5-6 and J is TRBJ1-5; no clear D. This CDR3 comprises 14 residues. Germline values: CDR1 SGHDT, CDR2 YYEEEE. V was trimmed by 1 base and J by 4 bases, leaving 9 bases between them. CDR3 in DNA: TGTGCCAGCAGCTTGTTCTCAGTAAATCAGCCCCAGCATTTT. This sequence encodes CASSLFSVNQPQHF.

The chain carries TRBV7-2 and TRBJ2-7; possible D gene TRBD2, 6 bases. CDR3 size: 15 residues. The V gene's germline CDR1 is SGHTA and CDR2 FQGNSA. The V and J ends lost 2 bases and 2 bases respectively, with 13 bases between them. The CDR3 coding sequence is TGTGCCAGCAGCTTAAACGGGGGAACTACCTACGAGCAGTACTTC. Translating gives CASSLNGGTTYEQYF. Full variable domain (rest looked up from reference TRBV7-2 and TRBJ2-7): GAGVSQSPSNKVTEKGKDVELRCDPISGHTALYWYRQSLGQGLEFLIYFQGNSAPDKSGLPSDRFSAERTGGSVSTLTIQRTQQEDSAVYLCASSLNGGTTYEQYFGPGTRLTVT.

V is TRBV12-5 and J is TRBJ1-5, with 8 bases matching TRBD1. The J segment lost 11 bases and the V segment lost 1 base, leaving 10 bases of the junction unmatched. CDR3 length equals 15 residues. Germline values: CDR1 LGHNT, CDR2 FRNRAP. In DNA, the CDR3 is TGTGCTAGTGGTTTGGCGGCCGGACAGGGTGCGTCCCAGCATTTT. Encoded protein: CASGLAAGQGASQHF.

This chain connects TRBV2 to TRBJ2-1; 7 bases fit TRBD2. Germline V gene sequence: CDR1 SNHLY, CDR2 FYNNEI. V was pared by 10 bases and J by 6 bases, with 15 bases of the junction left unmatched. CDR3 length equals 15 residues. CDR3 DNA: TGTGCCACCTCCTTGGCCAGAGCGGGGACCAATGAGCAGTTCTTC. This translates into CATSLARAGTNEQFF.

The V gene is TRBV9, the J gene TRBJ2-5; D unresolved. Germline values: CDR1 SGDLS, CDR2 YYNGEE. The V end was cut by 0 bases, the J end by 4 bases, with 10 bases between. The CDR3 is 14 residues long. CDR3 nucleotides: TGTGCCAGCAGCGTAGTTGGGCGTGGAGAGACCCAGTACTTC. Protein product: CASSVVGRGETQYF.

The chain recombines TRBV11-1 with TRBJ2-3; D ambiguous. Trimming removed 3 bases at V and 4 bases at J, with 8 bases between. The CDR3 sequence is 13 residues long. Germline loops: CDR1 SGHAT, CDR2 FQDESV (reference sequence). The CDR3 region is CASSFGAPDTQYF. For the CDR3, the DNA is TGTGCCAGCAGCTTTGGAGCTCCAGATACGCAGTATTTT.

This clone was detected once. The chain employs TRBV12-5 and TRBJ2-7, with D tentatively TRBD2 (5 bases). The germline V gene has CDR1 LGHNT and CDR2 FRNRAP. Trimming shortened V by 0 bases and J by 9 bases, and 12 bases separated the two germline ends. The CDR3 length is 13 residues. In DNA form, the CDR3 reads TGTGCTAGTGGTTTGGTACTAGGGTTAGGGCAGTACTTC. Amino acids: CASGLVLGLGQYF.

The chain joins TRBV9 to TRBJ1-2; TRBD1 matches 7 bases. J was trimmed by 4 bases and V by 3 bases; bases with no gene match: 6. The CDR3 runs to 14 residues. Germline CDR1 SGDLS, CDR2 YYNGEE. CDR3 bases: TGTGCCAGCAGCGGGGTGGGACAGCTCTATGGCTACACCTTC. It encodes CASSGVGQLYGYTF.

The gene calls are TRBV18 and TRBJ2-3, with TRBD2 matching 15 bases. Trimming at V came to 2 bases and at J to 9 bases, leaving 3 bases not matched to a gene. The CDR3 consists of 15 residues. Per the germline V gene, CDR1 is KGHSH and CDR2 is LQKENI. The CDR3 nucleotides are TGTGCCAGCTCACCAGAGGGACTAGCGGGGGGCACGCAGTATTTT. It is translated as CASSPEGLAGGTQYF.

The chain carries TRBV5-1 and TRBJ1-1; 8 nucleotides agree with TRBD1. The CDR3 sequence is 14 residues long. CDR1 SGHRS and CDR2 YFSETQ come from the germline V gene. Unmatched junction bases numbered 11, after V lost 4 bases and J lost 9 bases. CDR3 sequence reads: CASSARQGALKAFF. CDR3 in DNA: TGCGCCAGCAGCGCTAGGCAGGGGGCGCTTAAAGCTTTCTTT. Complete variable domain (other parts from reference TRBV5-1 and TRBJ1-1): KAGVTQTPRYLIKTRGQQVTLSCSPISGHRSVSWYQQTPGQGLQFLFEYFSETQRNKGNFPGRFSGRQFSNSRSEMNVSTLELGDSALYLCASSARQGALKAFFGQGTRLTVV.

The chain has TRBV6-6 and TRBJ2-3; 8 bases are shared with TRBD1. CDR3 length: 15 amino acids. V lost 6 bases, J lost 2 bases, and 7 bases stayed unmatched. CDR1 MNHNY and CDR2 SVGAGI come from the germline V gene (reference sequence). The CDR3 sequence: CASRTGTGYTDTQYF. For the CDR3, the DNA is TGTGCCAGCAGGACCGGGACAGGCTACACAGATACGCAGTATTTT.

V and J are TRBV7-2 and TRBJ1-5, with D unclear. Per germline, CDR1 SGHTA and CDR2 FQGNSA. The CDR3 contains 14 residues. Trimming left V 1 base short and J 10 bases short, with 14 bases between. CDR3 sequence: CASSLETYRSPQHF. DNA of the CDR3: TGTGCCAGCAGCTTAGAAACTTACCGGAGCCCCCAGCATTTT.

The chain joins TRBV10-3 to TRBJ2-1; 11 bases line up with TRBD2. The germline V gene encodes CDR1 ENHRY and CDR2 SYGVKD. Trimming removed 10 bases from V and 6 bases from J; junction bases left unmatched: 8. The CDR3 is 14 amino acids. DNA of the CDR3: TGTGCCACCGTACTAGCGGGGGACTCCAATGAGCAGTTCTTC. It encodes CATVLAGDSNEQFF.

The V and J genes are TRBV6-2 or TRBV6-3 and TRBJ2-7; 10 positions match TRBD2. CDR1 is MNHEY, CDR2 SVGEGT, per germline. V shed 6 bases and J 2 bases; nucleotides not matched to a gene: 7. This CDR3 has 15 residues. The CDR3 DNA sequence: TGTGCCAGCAGGCCTAGCGGGAGTGGAGCCTACGAGCAGTACTTC. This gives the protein CASRPSGSGAYEQYF.

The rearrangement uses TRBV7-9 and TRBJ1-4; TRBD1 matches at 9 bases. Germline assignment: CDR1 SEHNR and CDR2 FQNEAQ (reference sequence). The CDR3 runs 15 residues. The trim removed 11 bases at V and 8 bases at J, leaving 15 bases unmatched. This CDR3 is CAGSLWGTGTEKLFF. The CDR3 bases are TGTGCCGGTTCACTTTGGGGGACAGGGACCGAAAAACTGTTTTTT.

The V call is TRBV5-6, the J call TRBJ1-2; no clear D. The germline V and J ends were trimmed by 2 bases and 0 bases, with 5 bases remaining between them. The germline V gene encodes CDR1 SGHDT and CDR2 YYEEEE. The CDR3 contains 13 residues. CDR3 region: CASSFIANYGYTF. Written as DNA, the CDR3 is TGTGCCAGCAGCTTCATAGCTAACTATGGCTACACCTTC.

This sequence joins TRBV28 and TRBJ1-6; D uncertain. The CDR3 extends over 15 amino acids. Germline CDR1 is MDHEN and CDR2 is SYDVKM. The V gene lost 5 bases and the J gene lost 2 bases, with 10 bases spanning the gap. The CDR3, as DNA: TGTGCCAGCAGTACCGCCGGGGCCTATAATTCACCCCTCCACTTT. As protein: CASSTAGAYNSPLHF.

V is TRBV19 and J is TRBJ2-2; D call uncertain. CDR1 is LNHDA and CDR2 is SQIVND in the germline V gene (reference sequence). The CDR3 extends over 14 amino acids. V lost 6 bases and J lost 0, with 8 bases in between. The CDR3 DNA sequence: TGTGCCAGTAGGGAGAGAACGAACACCGGGGAGCTGTTTTTT. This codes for CASRERTNTGELFF.